The 16 T cell receptor beta chains in this list originate from one sample, sequenced in a study of shared clonotypes between healthy human individuals. Using immunoSEQ multiplex PCR, the repertoire was profiled, and TCRdb retains in-frame clones only, with some absent. The sample holds hundreds of thousands of clones, about 80% seen once. Sequenced material: PBMCs. These receptors came from a woman between 40 and 50 years old in good health. Some clones in this sample may be carry-over from other donors' samples.

The chain employs TRBV5-4 and TRBJ1-2; 7 bases are a match to TRBD1. Trimming took 6 bases from V and 4 from J; bases not matched to a gene: 12. The CDR3 has 15 residues. The germline CDR1 and CDR2 sequences are SGHNT and YYREEE (reference sequence). CDR3 sequence: CASTLAGTDLYGYTF. The CDR3 region has the DNA TGTGCCAGCACCCTAGCCGGGACAGACCTCTATGGCTACACCTTC.

The genes are TRBV7-9 and TRBJ1-4; D possibly corresponds to TRBD1 (6 bases). CDR1 is SEHNR, CDR2 FQNEAQ, per germline (reference sequence). This CDR3 spans 15 amino acids. The V and J ends lost 8 bases and 3 bases respectively, with 16 bases between them. The CDR3: CASLRTGTANEKLFF. The CDR3 nucleotides read TGTGCCAGCTTAAGAACAGGGACCGCTAATGAAAAACTGTTTTTT.

Worth noting for this clone: At one end the junction does not follow the germline gene, possibly because of a read error. The chain combines TRBV7-7 with TRBJ2-5; TRBD1 might be the D (5 bases). The CDR3 has 13 amino acids. The germline V gene has CDR1 SSHAT and CDR2 FNYEAQ (reference sequence). CDR3: CASSYRNQETQYF. The CDR3, as DNA: TGTGCTAGCAGCTACAGGAACCAAGAGACCCAGTACTTC.

This clone came up many times. J is TRBJ2-3 and V is TRBV13; 8 bases match TRBD2. Germline V gene lookup returns CDR1 PRHDT and CDR2 FYEKMQ (reference sequence). Losses at the gene ends were 4 bases for V and 2 bases for J; bases not matched to a gene: 5. This CDR3 contains 15 residues. The CDR3 spells CASSSGGSFTDTQYF. The CDR3 DNA sequence: TGTGCCAGCAGCTCGGGAGGGAGTTTCACAGATACGCAGTATTTT. The whole variable domain, remainder taken from reference TRBV13 and TRBJ2-3, is AAGVIQSPRHLIKEKRETATLKCYPIPRHDTVYWYQQGPGQDPQFLISFYEKMQSDKGSIPDRFSAQQFSDYHSELNMSSLELGDSALYFCASSSGGSFTDTQYFGPGTRLTVL.

This clone occurred once. The rearrangement uses TRBV7-8 and TRBJ1-3; 7 bases are a match to TRBD1. V shed 1 base, J shed 0 bases, and the junction held 6 bases outside the gene matches. CDR1 SGHVS and CDR2 FQNEAQ come from the germline V gene. The CDR3 runs to 17 residues. The CDR3 DNA reads as TGTGCCAGCAGCTTAGGGACAGGCCCGAGCTCTGGAAACACCATATATTTT. Translating gives CASSLGTGPSSGNTIYF.

This clone was recorded at least ten times. The J gene is TRBJ1-4, the V gene TRBV15, with D possibly being TRBD1 (6 bases). The germline gives CDR1 LNHNV, CDR2 YYDKDF (reference sequence). Trimming stripped 0 bases from V and 8 bases from J, with 13 bases between. The CDR3 extends over 15 amino acids. CDR3 DNA: TGTGCCACCAGCAGAGATTGGGGGCGGGAGGAAAAACTGTTTTTT. It specifies CATSRDWGREEKLFF.

The chain combines TRBV11-2 with TRBJ2-5; D may be TRBD1 (5 bases). The CDR3 is 13 residues long. Germline CDR1 is SGHAT and CDR2 is FQNNGV. Deletions cut 8 bases from V and 2 bases from J, with 12 bases between. Written as DNA, the CDR3 is TGTGCCAGCGCGTCAGGGAATCAAGAGACCCAGTACTTC. Translation: CASASGNQETQYF. The whole variable domain, remainder taken from reference TRBV11-2 and TRBJ2-5, is EAGVAQSPRYKIIEKRQSVAFWCNPISGHATLYWYQQILGQGPKLLIQFQNNGVVDDSQLPKDRFSAERLKGVDSTLKIQPAKLEDSAVYLCASASGNQETQYFGPGTRLLVL.

V usage is TRBV5-5 and J usage is TRBJ1-5, with D uncertain. Germline CDR1 reads SGHKS; CDR2 reads YYEKEE (reference sequence). Trimming removed 0 bases at V and 9 bases at J, with 13 bases between. This CDR3 has 14 amino acids. This chain's CDR3 is CASSLGRDRGPQHF. CDR3 in DNA: TGTGCCAGCAGCTTGGGACGAGATAGAGGGCCCCAGCATTTT.

The rearrangement joins TRBV29-1 to TRBJ1-5; D remains ambiguous. The CDR3 covers 15 residues. The germline V gene has CDR1 SQVTM and CDR2 ANQGSEA. The V and J ends lost 8 bases and 2 bases respectively, with 19 bases between them. The CDR3 DNA reads as TGCAGCCCTCGAGAGTGGGAGGAGGGCAATCAGCCCCAGCATTTT. This encodes CSPREWEEGNQPQHF.

This clone has just one count. The chain uses TRBV6-6 and TRBJ2-1, with no clear D. This CDR3 is built from 14 residues. Germline V gene data show CDR1 as MNHNY and CDR2 as SVGAGI (reference sequence). V shed 2 bases and J shed 9 bases, with 14 bases lying between them. In DNA form, the CDR3 reads TGTGCCAGCAGTTACGAGTCAAGGTCGGGTGAGCAGTTCTTC. Residues: CASSYESRSGEQFF.

This sequence joins TRBV5-1 and TRBJ1-2, with 8 positions matching TRBD1. Trimming cost V 4 bases and J 3 bases; bases outside gene matches: 8. Per the germline V gene, CDR1 is SGHRS and CDR2 is YFSETQ. The CDR3 loop spans 15 amino acids. The CDR3 here is CASSPGQGRYYGYTF. The CDR3 nucleotides are TGCGCCAGCAGCCCCGGACAGGGACGCTACTATGGCTACACCTTC.

The chain links TRBV4-1 to TRBJ1-4, with 7 bases aligning to TRBD1. The CDR3 extends over 18 amino acids. The V gene's germline CDR1 is MGHRA and CDR2 YSYEKL. V gave up 2 bases and J gave up 3 bases; unmatched junction bases: 12. CDR3 sequence (DNA): TGCGCCAGCAGCCAAAGTGTTGCGGCCGGGACAGCTAATGAAAAACTGTTTTTT. Amino acid sequence: CASSQSVAAGTANEKLFF.

The rearrangement links TRBV19 to TRBJ2-7; TRBD1 agrees at 8 bases. The V segment lost 2 bases and the J segment 3 bases; nucleotides outside the gene matches: 9. Germline CDR1 LNHDA, CDR2 SQIVND (reference sequence). CDR3 length: 16 amino acids. For the CDR3, the DNA is TGTGCCAGTAGTATACCGGGACAGGCCCCCAACTACGAGCAGTACTTC. It specifies CASSIPGQAPNYEQYF. Combining the CDR3 with reference TRBV19 and TRBJ2-7 gives the whole variable domain DGGITQSPKYLFRKEGQNVTLSCEQNLNHDAMYWYRQDPGQGLRLIYYSQIVNDFQKGDIAEGYSVSREKKESFPLTVTSAQKNPTAFYLCASSIPGQAPNYEQYFGPGTRLTVT.

V gene TRBV6-4 combines with J gene TRBJ1-5; maybe TRBD1 (5 bases). CDR1 and CDR2 (germline): MRHNA, SNTAGT. The V gene lost 4 bases and the J gene lost 5 bases, with 9 bases spanning the gap. The CDR3 has 13 amino acids. The DNA of the CDR3 is TGTGCCAGCAGTGTTGCCAGGGATCAGCCCCAGCATTTT. Protein sequence: CASSVARDQPQHF.

V is TRBV9 and J is TRBJ2-7; possibly TRBD1 for D (6 bases). The CDR3 contains 12 residues. Germline-derived CDR1 and CDR2 are SGDLS and YYNGEE. The V gene lost 0 bases and the J gene lost 6 bases, with 7 bases spanning the gap. CDR3: CASSVGDTEQYF. The CDR3 DNA is TGTGCCAGCAGCGTAGGGGACACCGAGCAGTACTTC.

The chain combines TRBV11-3 with TRBJ2-1; no definite D call. Per germline, CDR1 SGHNT and CDR2 YENEEA. Between the trimmed V and J ends, which lost 4 bases and 7 bases, there was a span of 8 bases. The CDR3 totals 12 residues. CDR3 region: CASSSTQNEQFF. The DNA of the CDR3 is TGTGCCAGCAGCTCAACCCAGAATGAGCAGTTCTTC.